Listed below are T cell receptor beta chains from one sample, sequenced in a study of blood T cell repertoires in COVID-19. The data were produced by immunoSEQ multiplex PCR, yet TCRdb's version contains in-frame clones alone and is incomplete. The table lists about 74,000 clones, 80% to 90% of them singletons. The sample taken for sequencing was peripheral blood. These receptors were taken from a man between 65 and 85 years old with acute or convalescent COVID-19. Each CDR3 is given with its conserved first and last residue. Fields, in order: clone size, D gene, J gene, V gene, CDR3 protein, CDR3 DNA. The D gene is left open where the match is weak. Size is stated for part of the rows, as once, few or many counts, or as a class when the clone is expanded.

.,TRBD2,TRBJ2-2,TRBV5-4,CASSFGLADTGELFF,TGTGCCAGCAGCTTTGGTCTAGCGGACACCGGGGAGCTGTTTTTT
.,.,TRBJ2-3,TRBV20-1,CSASRGSDTDTQYF,TGCAGTGCCAGTCGTGGCTCCGACACAGATACGCAGTATTTT
.,.,TRBJ2-3,TRBV27,CASRTGMRDTQYF,TGTGCCAGCAGAACAGGGATGAGGGATACGCAGTATTTT
.,.,TRBJ1-1,TRBV5-4,CASSLREAEAFF,TGTGCCAGCAGCTTGAGAGAGGCAGAGGCTTTCTTT
.,TRBD2,TRBJ2-3,TRBV5-5,CASSLSSGFMGTQYF,TGTGCCAGCAGCTTGTCTAGCGGCTTTATGGGTACGCAGTATTTT
.,.,TRBJ1-1,TRBV5-4,CASSFKGRKDTEAFF,TGTGCCAGCAGCTTCAAAGGCAGGAAGGACACTGAAGCTTTCTTT
.,TRBD2,TRBJ2-1,TRBV15,CATSTRQQAGGSNNEQFF,TGTGCCACCAGCACTCGCCAGCAGGCGGGAGGGTCCAACAATGAGCAGTTCTTC
.,.,TRBJ2-7,TRBV6-5,CASTQDWIGNEQYF,TGTGCCAGCACCCAAGACTGGATCGGGAACGAGCAGTACTTC
few,.,TRBJ1-5,TRBV6-6,CASSWDNAFGNQPQHF,TGTGCCAGCAGTTGGGACAATGCCTTTGGCAATCAGCCCCAGCATTTT
.,.,TRBJ1-3,TRBV6-6,CASSWSGTIYF,TGTGCCAGCAGTTGGAGCGGCACCATATATTTT
.,.,TRBJ1-1,TRBV25-1,CASRGNDGRTEAFF,TGTGCCAGCAGGGGCAACGACGGGAGGACTGAAGCTTTCTTT
few,TRBD1,TRBJ1-1,TRBV25-1,CASSEYRGINTEAFF,TGTGCCAGCAGTGAATACAGGGGGATTAACACTGAAGCTTTCTTT
.,TRBD2,TRBJ2-1,TRBV2,CASSERALSSGGLNEQFF,TGTGCCAGCAGTGAACGTGCCCTTAGTTCGGGGGGGCTGAATGAGCAGTTCTTC
.,TRBD1,TRBJ1-1,TRBV11-2,CASSSTGVTEAFF,TGTGCCAGCAGCTCGACAGGGGTTACTGAAGCTTTCTTT
.,.,TRBJ2-2,TRBV12-3/TRBV12-4,CASSLTNTGELFF,TGTGCCAGCAGTTTAACAAACACCGGGGAGCTGTTTTTT
.,.,TRBJ1-1,TRBV6-2/TRBV6-3,CASSPGSWNTEAFF,TGTGCCAGCAGTCCAGGGTCGTGGAACACTGAAGCTTTCTTT
.,TRBD1,TRBJ1-1,TRBV7-3,CASSLQGARSTEAFF,TGTGCCAGCAGCTTACAGGGGGCAAGGAGCACTGAAGCTTTCTTT
.,.,TRBJ1-6,TRBV5-6,CASRFWGQGNSPLHF,TGTGCCAGCAGATTCTGGGGGCAGGGGAATTCACCCCTCCACTTT
.,.,TRBJ2-7,TRBV29-1,CSVGQAPDEQYF,TGCAGCGTGGGGCAGGCCCCGGACGAGCAGTACTTC
.,TRBD1,TRBJ2-1,TRBV2,CASKPGTAYNEQFF,TGTGCCAGCAAACCTGGGACAGCCTACAATGAGCAGTTCTTC
few,TRBD2,TRBJ2-1,TRBV5-1,CASSFGLAGGTYNEQFF,TGCGCCAGCAGCTTCGGACTAGCGGGAGGGACCTACAATGAGCAGTTCTTC
.,.,TRBJ1-2,TRBV7-9,CASSPEATENYGYTF,TGTGCCAGCAGCCCAGAGGCGACAGAGAACTATGGCTACACCTTC
once,.,TRBJ2-5,TRBV3-1/TRBV3-2,CASSYREETQYF,TGTGCCAGCAGCTACAGGGAAGAGACCCAGTACTTC
.,.,TRBJ1-6,TRBV13,CASNRTPYNSPLHF,TGTGCCAGCAATAGGACACCTTATAATTCACCCCTCCACTTT
.,TRBD2,TRBJ2-2,TRBV18,CASSSRRLAGGLDTGELFF,TGTGCCAGCTCATCCCGGAGACTAGCGGGGGGGCTCGACACCGGGGAGCTGTTTTTT
.,TRBD1,TRBJ1-5,TRBV6-5,CASRPGQMGNQPQHF,TGTGCCAGCAGGCCGGGACAGATGGGCAATCAGCCCCAGCATTTT
.,TRBD2,TRBJ2-5,TRBV7-8,CASSRWAGGLQETQYF,TGTGCCAGCAGCCGCTGGGCGGGAGGGCTTCAAGAGACCCAGTACTTC
few,.,TRBJ1-3,TRBV7-7,CASSPSRTGNTIYF,TGTGCTAGCAGCCCCTCGAGGACTGGAAACACCATATATTTT
.,TRBD1,TRBJ2-5,TRBV7-2,CASSSDRGLRETQYF,TGTGCCAGCAGCTCGGACAGGGGGCTCCGAGAGACCCAGTACTTC
.,.,TRBJ2-7,TRBV5-6,CASSLTGSYEQYF,TGTGCCAGCAGCTTAACTGGCTCCTACGAGCAGTACTTC
.,TRBD1,TRBJ2-7,TRBV7-8,CASSGRDRGRRSEQYF,TGTGCCAGCAGCGGGCGGGACAGGGGGCGCCGGAGCGAGCAGTACTTC
.,TRBD2,TRBJ2-1,TRBV11-2,CASSRRLAGPGGSLEQFF,TGTGCCAGCAGCCGACGACTAGCGGGGCCCGGAGGGTCTCTTGAGCAGTTCTTC
few,.,TRBJ1-5,TRBV30,CAWSRTVEPQHF,TGTGCCTGGAGTAGGACTGTGGAGCCCCAGCATTTT
.,.,TRBJ1-2,TRBV18,CASSPPGWEANYGYTF,TGTGCCAGCTCACCACCGGGGTGGGAGGCTAACTATGGCTACACCTTC
.,.,TRBJ1-5,TRBV19,CASSGRGGSNQPQHF,TGTGCCAGTAGTGGTAGGGGGGGGAGCAATCAGCCCCAGCATTTT
.,.,TRBJ2-4,TRBV7-8,CASSALSARDIQYF,TGTGCCAGCAGCGCTTTGTCGGCGCGGGACATTCAGTACTTC
once,TRBD2,TRBJ2-3,TRBV10-3,CAISESLAGGPRDTQYF,TGTGCCATCAGTGAGTCCCTAGCGGGAGGGCCGAGAGATACGCAGTATTTT
.,TRBD1,TRBJ1-3,TRBV6-5,CASSYGTGSGNTIYF,TGTGCCAGCAGTTACGGGACAGGCTCTGGAAACACCATATATTTT
.,.,TRBJ2-1,TRBV2,CASRADLAGEQFF,TGTGCCAGCAGGGCCGACTTGGCTGGCGAGCAGTTCTTC
.,.,TRBJ1-1,TRBV3-1/TRBV3-2,CACGTGVNTEAFF,TGTGCCTGCGGGACGGGAGTTAACACTGAAGCTTTCTTT
.,TRBD1,TRBJ1-1,TRBV6-5,CASSLRGRVTEAFF,TGTGCCAGCAGCCTCAGGGGGCGAGTCACTGAAGCTTTCTTT
.,TRBD2,TRBJ2-2,TRBV5-1,CASSIGTSGSMNTGELFF,TGCGCCAGCAGCATTGGGACTAGCGGGAGCATGAACACCGGGGAGCTGTTTTTT